These T cell receptor beta chains were read from a single sample in a study of T cell responses to AZD1222 COVID-19 vaccine. Clones were read by immunoSEQ multiplex PCR, and TCRdb kept only the in-frame ones, dropping some. The sample includes about 94,000 clones, over 75% of them seen just once. Specimen: peripheral blood, collected on day 0 of AZD1222 vaccination. The source of these receptors is an adult in good health. Each CDR3 is given with its conserved first and last residue. The order of the fields is D gene, J gene, clone size, V gene, CDR3 protein, CDR3 DNA. A D gene is named only where the DNA matches it firmly. Clone size is given for some rows only: seen once, a few or many times, or a class if the clone is expanded.

TRBD2,TRBJ2-7,.,TRBV5-1,CASSLNMWGPGRGTDEQYF,TGCGCCAGCAGCCTGAACATGTGGGGCCCGGGGAGGGGCACCGACGAGCAGTACTTC
.,TRBJ1-2,.,TRBV6-5,CASSTLGPVSGYTF,TGTGCCAGCAGTACCCTCGGACCGGTGAGCGGCTACACCTTC
TRBD1,TRBJ2-7,.,TRBV11-3,CASSYRTGTYEQYF,TGTGCCAGCAGCTACCGGACAGGTACCTACGAGCAGTACTTC
.,TRBJ1-5,.,TRBV28,CASSPIGNQPQHF,TGTGCCAGCAGTCCCATCGGCAATCAGCCCCAGCATTTT
.,TRBJ1-1,.,TRBV6-2/TRBV6-3,CASSYSLGLSLAGTEAFF,TGTGCCAGCAGTTACTCGCTCGGACTCAGCCTAGCAGGCACTGAAGCTTTCTTT
.,TRBJ2-1,.,TRBV19,CASSISGTRNEQFF,TGTGCCAGTAGTATTTCCGGGACCAGGAATGAGCAGTTCTTC
.,TRBJ1-2,.,TRBV5-1,CASSLSTGNYGYTF,TGCGCCAGCAGCTTGAGTACAGGAAACTATGGCTACACCTTC
TRBD1,TRBJ2-7,.,TRBV30,CALQTGNEQYF,TGTGCCTTACAGACAGGGAACGAGCAGTACTTC
.,TRBJ1-2,once,TRBV5-3,CALRPLMGTNYGYTF,TGTGCCCTACGACCCCTTATGGGGACTAACTATGGCTACACCTTC
TRBD1,TRBJ1-1,.,TRBV9,CASSVHGQGGNTEAFF,TGTGCCAGCAGCGTTCACGGACAGGGCGGTAACACTGAAGCTTTCTTT
TRBD2,TRBJ2-7,.,TRBV2,CASSDRRGKQYF,TGTGCCAGCAGTGACCGGCGGGGGAAGCAGTACTTC
.,TRBJ1-2,.,TRBV6-1,CASSEVGGFYGYTF,TGTGCCAGCAGTGAAGTGGGGGGGTTCTATGGCTACACCTTC
TRBD1,TRBJ1-4,.,TRBV4-3,CASSPTGQGGEKLFF,TGCGCCAGCAGCCCGACAGGACAGGGGGGGGAAAAACTGTTTTTT
.,TRBJ2-3,once,TRBV6-5,CASSYSEATDTQYF,TGTGCCAGCAGTTACTCCGAGGCTACAGATACGCAGTATTTT
.,TRBJ2-7,once,TRBV24-1,CATSDAARGPYEQYF,TGTGCCACCAGTGATGCCGCCAGGGGTCCCTACGAGCAGTACTTC
TRBD1,TRBJ2-1,.,TRBV28,CASTGTGTYNEQFF,TGTGCCAGCACCGGGACAGGGACCTACAATGAGCAGTTCTTC
TRBD1,TRBJ1-1,.,TRBV24-1,CATSGPDEQGGTEAFF,TGTGCCACCAGTGGCCCGGACGAGCAGGGGGGCACTGAAGCTTTCTTT
.,TRBJ2-1,.,TRBV30,CAWSVRRNEQFF,TGTGCCTGGAGTGTAAGGAGAAATGAGCAGTTCTTC
.,TRBJ1-5,.,TRBV7-2,CASSLANQPQHF,TGTGCCAGCAGCTTAGCAAATCAGCCCCAGCATTTT
.,TRBJ1-2,.,TRBV7-9,CASSLEPVYGYTF,TGTGCCAGCAGCTTAGAACCGGTCTATGGCTACACCTTC
TRBD1,TRBJ1-2,.,TRBV7-6,CASSLTRTGGSYGYTF,TGTGCCAGCAGCTTAACCCGGACAGGGGGATCCTATGGCTACACCTTC
.,TRBJ1-3,.,TRBV7-2,CASSPWSRRGGNTIYF,TGTGCCAGCAGCCCCTGGTCGCGGCGAGGGGGAAACACCATATATTTT
.,TRBJ1-3,.,TRBV9,CASSTTGSSGNTIYF,TGTGCCAGCAGTACCACAGGGAGCTCTGGAAACACCATATATTTT
.,TRBJ1-5,.,TRBV5-5,CASSLGSGNQPQHF,TGTGCCAGCAGCTTGGGTTCAGGGAACCAGCCCCAGCATTTT
.,TRBJ1-1,.,TRBV5-8,CASSFGVRGVTEAFF,TGTGCCAGCAGCTTTGGCGTAAGGGGGGTCACTGAAGCTTTCTTT
TRBD1,TRBJ1-6,.,TRBV9,CASSVRDRGGSPLHF,TGTGCCAGCAGCGTCCGGGACAGGGGAGGATCACCCCTCCACTTT
.,TRBJ1-3,once,TRBV6-5,CASRTPGNTIYF,TGTGCCAGCAGAACCCCCGGAAACACCATATATTTT
.,TRBJ2-7,.,TRBV18,CASSPRGGSSYEQYF,TGTGCCAGCTCACCCCGAGGTGGCAGCTCCTACGAGCAGTACTTC
.,TRBJ2-5,.,TRBV14,CASSQRETQYF,TGTGCCAGCAGCCAGAGAGAGACCCAGTACTTC
.,TRBJ2-3,.,TRBV7-2,CASSLAPVGPYTDTQYF,TGTGCCAGCAGCTTAGCGCCAGTAGGACCTTATACAGATACGCAGTATTTT
TRBD1,TRBJ2-3,few,TRBV19,CASSLAGQGSPDTQYF,TGTGCCAGTAGTCTCGCCGGACAGGGTTCGCCAGATACGCAGTATTTT
TRBD2,TRBJ2-5,.,TRBV9,CASSLGTSWETQYF,TGTGCCAGCAGCCTAGGGACTAGTTGGGAGACCCAGTACTTC
TRBD1,TRBJ2-3,.,TRBV7-3,CASSLTSGGDTQYF,TGTGCCAGCAGCTTAACGTCAGGGGGAGATACGCAGTATTTT
.,TRBJ2-6,.,TRBV5-8,CASSLGVAAAWGPGANVLTF,TGTGCCAGCAGCTTGGGGGTCGCCGCGGCTTGGGGTCCTGGGGCCAACGTCCTGACTTTC
TRBD2,TRBJ2-7,.,TRBV7-8,CASTRPGRETYEQYF,TGTGCCAGCACCCGGCCGGGGCGGGAGACCTACGAGCAGTACTTC
TRBD2,TRBJ2-3,.,TRBV4-2,CASSQHSSGLASDTQYF,TGTGCCAGCAGCCAACACAGTAGTGGACTAGCTTCAGATACGCAGTATTTT
TRBD1,TRBJ2-7,.,TRBV4-3,CASSQGQGSYEQYF,TGCGCCAGCAGCCAAGGACAGGGTAGCTACGAGCAGTACTTC
TRBD1,TRBJ1-4,.,TRBV19,CASRLRDSSVYEKLFF,TGTGCCAGTAGACTAAGGGACAGCTCGGTCTATGAAAAACTGTTTTTT
.,TRBJ2-3,.,TRBV19,CASSKRLDTQYF,TGTGCCAGTAGTAAGAGACTCGATACGCAGTATTTT
TRBD1,TRBJ1-5,.,TRBV2,CASSDSTGRYQPQHF,TGTGCCAGCAGTGATTCGACAGGGCGATATCAGCCCCAGCATTTT
TRBD2,TRBJ2-3,.,TRBV11-2,CASSLRSGGYADTQYF,TGTGCCAGCAGCTTAAGAAGCGGGGGGTATGCAGATACGCAGTATTTT
.,TRBJ2-1,few,TRBV11-3,CASSSGQSYNEQFF,TGTGCCAGCAGCTCTGGACAGTCCTACAATGAGCAGTTCTTC
.,TRBJ1-2,few,TRBV4-1,CASSQDGTGGRRDGYTF,TGCGCCAGCAGCCAAGATGGAACAGGCGGGCGAAGAGATGGCTACACCTTC
TRBD1,TRBJ1-4,.,TRBV9,CASSGGTGRVGRAEKLFF,TGTGCCAGCAGCGGAGGGACAGGACGCGTTGGGAGAGCTGAAAAACTGTTTTTT
TRBD1,TRBJ2-3,.,TRBV5-6,CASSLGTGGDTQYF,TGTGCCAGCAGCTTGGGGACAGGGGGAGATACGCAGTATTTT
TRBD1,TRBJ2-7,.,TRBV29-1,CSGEQGSEQYF,TGCAGCGGAGAACAGGGGAGCGAGCAGTACTTC
TRBD2,TRBJ2-2,.,TRBV11-3,CASSLLAAGARTGELFF,TGTGCCAGCAGCTTATTAGCAGCGGGGGCCCGCACCGGGGAGCTGTTTTTT
TRBD1,TRBJ2-7,.,TRBV6-5,CASNPGQGAWKKQYF,TGTGCCAGCAACCCGGGACAGGGGGCTTGGAAAAAGCAGTACTTC
TRBD1,TRBJ1-6,once,TRBV6-5,CASRQGMSSPLHF,TGTGCCAGCCGACAGGGAATGAGTTCACCCCTCCACTTT
.,TRBJ2-4,.,TRBV6-1,CASSDSPRYIQYF,TGTGCCAGCAGTGATTCTCCCCGGTACATTCAGTACTTC
.,TRBJ1-1,.,TRBV4-1,CASSRDLGDTEAFF,TGCGCCAGCAGCCGAGATTTAGGGGACACTGAAGCTTTCTTT
.,TRBJ2-4,.,TRBV5-3,CARSLDGGRDIQYF,TGTGCCAGAAGCTTGGATGGGGGGAGAGACATTCAGTACTTC
.,TRBJ1-6,.,TRBV9,CASSAQPVESPLHF,TGTGCCAGCAGCGCCCAGCCCGTGGAGTCACCCCTCCACTTT
.,TRBJ2-7,.,TRBV6-5,CASSYRVRSYEQYF,TGTGCCAGCAGTTACAGGGTTCGGTCCTACGAGCAGTACTTC
.,TRBJ2-1,.,TRBV6-5,CASSYSGAVPYNEQFF,TGTGCCAGCAGTTACTCCGGGGCAGTCCCCTACAATGAGCAGTTCTTC
.,TRBJ1-1,.,TRBV5-6,CASRRLVGNTEAFF,TGTGCCAGCAGACGGCTGGTCGGGAACACTGAAGCTTTCTTT
.,TRBJ1-1,few,TRBV11-1,CASSNLNEAFF,TGTGCCAGCAGCAATCTGAATGAAGCTTTCTTT